The present T cell receptor beta chain was sequenced within a study of CD8+ T cells in alopecia areata. Alopecia areata patients gave lesional scalp punch biopsies and peripheral blood samples. V lost 2 bases, J lost 0 bases, and 3 bases stayed unmatched. The CDR3 consists of 16 residues. Germline-derived CDR1 and CDR2 are MDHEN and SYDVKM. This clone was counted only a few times. In each case, RNA was isolated and then reverse transcribed into cDNA as the sequencing template. Libraries were prepared by immunoSEQ multiplex PCR; TCRdb keeps only in-frame clonotypes and omits some of them. The data hold roughly 60,000 clones, with 44% observed a single time.

The source of this sequence is a human donor with alopecia areata. J is TRBJ2-1 and V is TRBV28; 8 nucleotides agree with TRBD2. The source material was NKG2D-low CD8+ T cells sorted from blood. The CDR3: CASSLIAGYSYNEQFF. CDR3 DNA: TGTGCCAGCAGTTTAATAGCGGGGTACTCCTACAATGAGCAGTTCTTC.